Shown below are 27 T cell receptor beta chains from a single sample sequenced in a study of blood T cell repertoires in COVID-19. Clones were read by immunoSEQ multiplex PCR, and TCRdb kept only the in-frame ones, dropping some. The data hold about 340,000 clones, with 80% to 90% observed a single time. The sequencing input was PBMCs or T cells enriched from blood (not recorded which). The source of these receptors is a woman in her forties with acute COVID-19.

The rearrangement uses TRBV28 and TRBJ1-2; 7 bases fit TRBD1. The CDR3 length is 14 residues. Per germline, CDR1 MDHEN and CDR2 SYDVKM. Trimming took 6 bases from V and 4 from J; bases not matched to a gene: 8. CDR3 in amino acids: CASSLPGTVYGYTF. Here the CDR3 DNA reads TGTGCCAGCAGCCTCCCCGGGACAGTCTATGGCTACACCTTC.

This clone was picked up one time. The chain couples TRBV2 to TRBJ2-3; 8 bases match TRBD1. V shed 6 bases, J shed 0 bases, and the junction held 8 bases outside the gene matches. This CDR3 region has 16 residues. The V gene's germline CDR1 is SNHLY and CDR2 FYNNEI. CDR3 amino acids: CASSLRQGTSTDTQYF. The DNA of the CDR3 is TGTGCCAGCAGCCTTCGACAGGGGACCAGCACAGATACGCAGTATTTT.

V and J are TRBV28 and TRBJ1-1; D may be TRBD1 (5 bases). The ends were cut back, 7 bases at V and 0 bases at J, with 15 bases in the middle. The CDR3 contains 15 residues. Per germline, CDR1 MDHEN and CDR2 SYDVKM. CDR3 residues: CASKGPGLLNTEAFF. The CDR3 DNA sequence: TGTGCCAGCAAAGGCCCAGGGCTTTTGAACACTGAAGCTTTCTTT.

This sequence joins TRBV7-9 and TRBJ1-1; D gene ambiguous. Germline CDR1 reads SEHNR; CDR2 reads FQNEAQ (reference sequence). The CDR3 sequence is 12 residues long. V lost 2 bases and J lost 7, with 8 bases in between. The DNA for the CDR3 is TGTGCCAGCAGCTTATTAGGGAGTGAAGCTTTCTTT. It translates to CASSLLGSEAFF.

The chain carries TRBV19 and TRBJ2-2, with 10 bases lining up with TRBD2. Germline CDR1 and CDR2: LNHDA and SQIVND (reference sequence). Unmatched junction bases numbered 3, after V lost 5 bases and J lost 6 bases. This CDR3 is 14 amino acids long. The CDR3 bases are TGTGCCAGTAGTCAGCGGGAGGGCGCCGGGGAGCTGTTTTTT. This translates into CASSQREGAGELFF.

V gene TRBV9 combines with J gene TRBJ2-1; 10 bases fit TRBD2. V was pared by 0 bases and J by 2 bases, with 20 bases of the junction left unmatched. The CDR3 has 22 amino acids. Per the germline V gene, CDR1 is SGDLS and CDR2 is YYNGEE. CDR3 sequence: CASSVGIGSSGRGVGTYNEQFF. The CDR3 DNA sequence: TGTGCCAGCAGCGTAGGGATTGGGTCTAGCGGGAGAGGGGTAGGCACCTACAATGAGCAGTTCTTC.

V gene TRBV2 combines with J gene TRBJ2-2; TRBD2 agrees at 10 bases. This CDR3 is 16 amino acids long. V gave up 4 bases and J gave up 2 bases; unmatched junction bases: 4. From germline, CDR1 is SNHLY and CDR2 FYNNEI. CDR3: CASSGSSGRNTGELFF. The CDR3 bases are TGTGCCAGCAGTGGGTCTAGCGGGAGAAACACCGGGGAGCTGTTTTTT.

The chain uses TRBV18 and TRBJ1-1; TRBD1 is a possible D gene (6 bases). V lost 1 base, J lost 6 bases, and 15 bases lay in between. CDR1 is KGHSH, CDR2 LQKENI, per germline. There are 15 residues in the CDR3. CDR3 coding DNA: TGTGCCAGCTCACCACGTCAATACAGGGACGCTGAAGCTTTCTTT. Its protein product is CASSPRQYRDAEAFF.

This chain connects TRBV5-1 to TRBJ2-1, with TRBD2 matching 10 bases. The trim removed 7 bases at V and 0 bases at J, leaving 13 bases unmatched. Germline loops: CDR1 SGHRS, CDR2 YFSETQ. The CDR3 totals 18 residues. The CDR3 nucleotides are TGCGCCAGCGCCTCCTGGGGGGCTAGCGGGAGCTCCTACAATGAGCAGTTCTTC. Translating gives CASASWGASGSSYNEQFF.

The chain recombines TRBV5-1 with TRBJ1-2, with 9 bases that match TRBD1. CDR3 size: 13 residues. V lost 4 bases, J lost 2 bases, and 0 bases stayed unmatched. Germline CDR1 is SGHRS and CDR2 is YFSETQ. CDR3 nucleotides: TGCGCCAGCAGCGGACAGGGGAACTATGGCTACACCTTC. Protein sequence: CASSGQGNYGYTF.

This rearrangement joins TRBV5-4 to TRBJ1-2; 8 nucleotides agree with TRBD1. Trimming removed 4 bases from V and 4 bases from J; junction bases left unmatched: 12. CDR1 is SGHNT and CDR2 is YYREEE in the germline V gene (reference sequence). The CDR3 has 16 amino acids. The CDR3: CASSNSGTGFLYGYTF. CDR3 nucleotides: TGTGCCAGCAGCAACTCCGGGACAGGTTTCCTCTATGGCTACACCTTC.

The chain uses TRBV11-2 and TRBJ2-3, with TRBD2 as a possible D gene (6 bases). The germline gives CDR1 SGHAT, CDR2 FQNNGV. V was clipped by 1 base and J by 2 bases, with 7 bases between them. This CDR3 comprises 14 residues. CDR3 sequence (DNA): TGTGCCAGCAGCTTAGTGCGGGACACAGATACGCAGTATTTT. Translated, it gives CASSLVRDTDTQYF.

V and J are TRBV10-3 and TRBJ1-2, with D unresolved. The length of the CDR3 is 12 residues. Germline loops: CDR1 ENHRY, CDR2 SYGVKD. V was trimmed by 2 bases and J by 3 bases, leaving 4 bases between them. Here the CDR3 reads CAISEVDYGYTF. In DNA, the CDR3 is TGTGCCATCAGTGAGGTCGACTATGGCTACACCTTC.

For the CDR3, the DNA is TGTGCCAGCAGTAAGGGACAGGGGATTAACTATGGCTACACCTTC. Its translation is CASSKGQGINYGYTF. V gene TRBV6-6 combines with J gene TRBJ1-2; 10 bases map to TRBD1. V lost 5 bases to trimming and J lost 1 base; unmatched junction nucleotides: 4. This CDR3 has 15 residues. Germline-derived CDR1 and CDR2 are MNHNY and SVGAGI (reference sequence).

This chain joins TRBV19 and TRBJ2-7; 11 nucleotides align to TRBD1. CDR1 LNHDA and CDR2 SQIVND come from the germline V gene (reference sequence). CDR3 length equals 17 residues. Trimming at V came to 5 bases and at J to 3 bases, leaving 12 bases not matched to a gene. The CDR3: CASSPRGQGAPSYEQYF. The CDR3 DNA sequence: TGTGCCAGTAGTCCAAGAGGACAGGGGGCTCCGAGCTACGAGCAGTACTTC. The full variable domain, completed using reference TRBV19 and TRBJ2-7, is DGGITQSPKYLFRKEGQNVTLSCEQNLNHDAMYWYRQDPGQGLRLIYYSQIVNDFQKGDIAEGYSVSREKKESFPLTVTSAQKNPTAFYLCASSPRGQGAPSYEQYFGPGTRLTVT.

This clone was recorded a few times. The J gene is TRBJ2-1, the V gene TRBV9; 10 nucleotides align to TRBD2. CDR3 size: 15 residues. Germline V gene lookup returns CDR1 SGDLS and CDR2 YYNGEE. The J segment lost 6 bases and the V segment lost 6 bases, leaving 9 bases of the junction unmatched. CDR3 coding DNA: TGTGCCAGCACCACGAGCGGGGGGGTGCCCAATGAGCAGTTCTTC. Its translation: CASTTSGGVPNEQFF.

The chain employs TRBV5-1 and TRBJ2-3; TRBD1 might be the D (6 bases). Germline CDR1 is SGHRS and CDR2 is YFSETQ. Trimming took off 5 bases at V and 8 bases at J, with 21 bases between the two ends. The CDR3 covers 15 residues. This chain's CDR3 is CASREKGGGAGTQYF. The DNA of the CDR3 is TGCGCCAGCAGAGAGAAAGGGGGTGGAGCTGGTACGCAGTATTTT.

The V gene is TRBV6-5, the J gene TRBJ1-5; 10 nucleotides agree with TRBD1. The CDR3 is 14 amino acids. CDR1 and CDR2 from the germline V gene are MNHEY and SVGAGI. J was trimmed by 3 bases and V by 8 bases; bases with no gene match: 4. CDR3 in amino acids: CASGTGVDNQPQHF. The CDR3 bases are TGTGCCAGCGGGACAGGGGTCGACAATCAGCCCCAGCATTTT.

The chain has TRBV5-1 and TRBJ2-7; 11 bases fit TRBD2. CDR1 is SGHRS, CDR2 YFSETQ, per germline. CDR3 size: 16 residues. J was trimmed by 1 base and V by 3 bases; bases with no gene match: 6. The CDR3 is CASSYGTSGLSYEQYF. The CDR3 coding sequence is TGCGCCAGCAGCTACGGGACTAGCGGCCTTTCCTACGAGCAGTACTTC.

The chain carries TRBV7-9 and TRBJ1-1; 11 bases align to TRBD1. CDR3 size: 15 residues. Trimming at V came to 5 bases and at J to 10 bases, leaving 12 bases not matched to a gene. Germline CDR1 and CDR2: SEHNR and FQNEAQ (reference sequence). CDR3 bases: TGTGCCAGCAGCGCTACGAGGGACAGGGGGTTTGTAGCTTTCTTT. This gives the protein CASSATRDRGFVAFF.

V gene TRBV5-4 combines with J gene TRBJ2-1; 10 positions match TRBD1. V was pared by 4 bases and J by 7 bases, with 11 bases of the junction left unmatched. The CDR3 consists of 16 residues. The germline gives CDR1 SGHNT, CDR2 YYREEE (reference sequence). CDR3 DNA sequence: TGTGCCAGCAGCCCCGTCGCGGGACAGGGGAGTAATGAGCAGTTCTTC. Residues: CASSPVAGQGSNEQFF.

The chain is built from TRBV10-3 and TRBJ1-5, with TRBD1 matching 7 bases. Germline CDR1 reads ENHRY; CDR2 reads SYGVKD. The ends lost 5 bases at V and 7 bases at J; junction bases unmatched: 8. The CDR3 runs to 14 residues. The CDR3 region is CAISNRGQGQPQHF. CDR3 coding DNA: TGTGCCATCAGTAACAGGGGACAAGGCCAGCCCCAGCATTTT.

This chain links TRBV10-2 with TRBJ2-5; 7 bases match TRBD2. CDR3 length: 13 residues. The V and J ends lost 4 bases and 3 bases, in that order; junction bases with no gene match: 2. Germline V gene lookup returns CDR1 WSHSY and CDR2 SAAADI. The CDR3 DNA reads TGCGCCAGCAGTGGTGGGGGGGAAGAGACCCAGTACTTC. This encodes CASSGGGEETQYF.

The chain uses TRBV5-1 and TRBJ2-6, with 7 bases matching TRBD1. V lost 7 bases, J lost 4 bases, and 14 bases stayed unmatched. From germline, CDR1 is SGHRS and CDR2 YFSETQ. This CDR3 contains 17 residues. In DNA, the CDR3 is TGCGCCAGCTCGCGTGGGACAGCCCAGGGAGGGGCCAACGTCCTGACTTTC. This encodes CASSRGTAQGGANVLTF. Full variable domain (missing parts from reference TRBV5-1 and TRBJ2-6): KAGVTQTPRYLIKTRGQQVTLSCSPISGHRSVSWYQQTPGQGLQFLFEYFSETQRNKGNFPGRFSGRQFSNSRSEMNVSTLELGDSALYLCASSRGTAQGGANVLTFGAGSRLTVL.

This clone turned up a few times. V is TRBV2 and J is TRBJ2-7, with 7 positions matching TRBD1. Germline V gives CDR1 SNHLY, CDR2 FYNNEI. The CDR3 has 14 amino acids. Germline trimming cut 7 bases from V and 4 bases from J; bases unmatched to any gene: 10. The CDR3 DNA is TGTGCCAGCAAGGCACGGACAGGAAATTACGAGCAGTACTTC. It is translated as CASKARTGNYEQYF.

The V gene is TRBV7-9, the J gene TRBJ1-1; TRBD1 is a possible D gene (5 bases). This CDR3 comprises 13 residues. Looked up from germline, CDR1 is SEHNR and CDR2 is FQNEAQ (reference sequence). Between the trimmed V and J ends, which lost 3 bases and 10 bases, there was a span of 15 bases. CDR3 nucleotide sequence: TGTGCCAGCAGCTTGGGGCGGTTGAACTCAGCTTTCTTT. Amino acids: CASSLGRLNSAFF.

In its sample, this clone was seen a few times. V usage is TRBV5-1 and J usage is TRBJ1-4; D is unclear. V lost 2 bases and J lost 2, with 10 bases in between. Germline CDR1 SGHRS, CDR2 YFSETQ. The CDR3 totals 15 residues. CDR3 nucleotides: TGCGCCAGCAGCTTCACGGGTAGGACTAATGAAAAACTGTTTTTT. Its translation: CASSFTGRTNEKLFF.